These 8 T cell receptor beta chains were sequenced from one sample in a study of shared clonotypes between healthy human individuals. Assay used: immunoSEQ multiplex PCR; TCRdb lists only in-frame clones, some missing. The top ten hold more than 0.35% of the sample, which has 2 million to 3 million clones, 93% seen once. Material for sequencing was naive CD4+ T cells from PBMCs. Subset noted: CD45RA+ positively selected. The receptors come from a man between 18 and 35 years old in good health. Some clones in this sample may be carry-over from other donors' samples.

As regards this clone: The same CDR3 also results from other DNA sequences found in this sample. The chain recombines TRBV7-3 with TRBJ2-1; tentative D call: TRBD2 (5 bases). V was trimmed by 3 bases and J by 4 bases, leaving 7 bases between them. This CDR3 region has 13 residues. Germline lookup yields CDR1 SGHTA and CDR2 FQGTGA. CDR3 in amino acids: CASSLGAYNEQFF. CDR3 coding DNA: TGTGCCAGCAGCTTGGGAGCTTACAATGAGCAGTTCTTC.

The V gene is TRBV11-1, the J gene TRBJ2-3; D might be TRBD2 (5 bases). Germline loops: CDR1 SGHAT, CDR2 FQDESV (reference sequence). Trimming pared 7 bases from V and 6 bases from J, leaving 17 bases between. The CDR3 is 14 amino acids. CDR3: CASTLLPGEDTQYF. DNA of the CDR3: TGTGCCAGCACCCTCCTACCTGGGGAGGATACGCAGTATTTT. The full variable domain, its missing parts supplied by reference TRBV11-1 and TRBJ2-3, is EAEVAQSPRYKITEKSQAVAFWCDPISGHATLYWYRQILGQGPELLVQFQDESVVDDSQLPKDRFSAERLKGVDSTLKIQPAELGDSAMYLCASTLLPGEDTQYFGPGTRLTVL.

This clone was detected only a few times. The rearrangement links TRBV5-1 to TRBJ1-5; no clear D. This CDR3 region has 13 residues. Per germline, CDR1 SGHRS and CDR2 YFSETQ. The V end was cut by 4 bases, the J end by 7 bases, with 12 bases between. The CDR3 is CASSDQLGQPQHF. The DNA of the CDR3 is TGCGCCAGCAGCGACCAATTAGGGCAGCCCCAGCATTTT.

This chain links TRBV13 with TRBJ2-7; 14 bases match TRBD2. The junction had 5 bases not matched to a gene; V was cut back by 5 bases and J by 2 bases. CDR1 is PRHDT, CDR2 FYEKMQ, per germline (reference sequence). CDR3 size: 16 residues. The CDR3 here is CASSARTSGRTYEQYF. CDR3 nucleotides: TGTGCCAGCAGCGCCCGGACTAGCGGGAGGACCTACGAGCAGTACTTC.

The rearrangement links TRBV28 to TRBJ1-2, with TRBD1 identical over 8 bases. The CDR3 is 14 residues long. The J segment lost 8 bases and the V segment lost 4 bases, leaving 9 bases of the junction unmatched. The germline CDR1 and CDR2 sequences are MDHEN and SYDVKM. The CDR3 spells CASSSSGQGWGYTF. CDR3 DNA: TGTGCCAGCAGTTCCTCTGGACAGGGTTGGGGCTACACCTTC.

This clone is a singleton in its sample. V is TRBV4-2 and J is TRBJ2-2; D unresolved. The germline V gene has CDR1 LGHNA and CDR2 YNFKEQ. V lost 9 bases to trimming and J lost 1 base, with 12 bases between them. The CDR3 runs 14 residues. CDR3 nucleotides: TGTGCCAGTGCGGCGGAAATGAACACCGGGGAGCTGTTTTTT. It specifies CASAAEMNTGELFF.

The V and J genes are TRBV6-1 and TRBJ2-1; a weak D match, TRBD2 (5 bases). With 4 bases removed from V and 0 bases from J, the gap between germline ends came to 10 bases. CDR1 and CDR2 (germline): MNHNS, SASEGT. The CDR3 consists of 15 residues. CDR3 region: CASSAMAGSYNEQFF. As DNA, the CDR3 is TGTGCCAGCAGTGCCATGGCGGGCTCCTACAATGAGCAGTTCTTC.

The rearrangement links TRBV18 to TRBJ2-1; D uncertain. CDR1 is KGHSH, CDR2 LQKENI, per germline. The CDR3 has 15 amino acids. The V end lost 3 bases, the J end lost 0 bases, and 9 bases lay between the germline ends. CDR3 protein: CASSPTGRSYNEQFF. CDR3 nucleotide sequence: TGTGCCAGCTCACCGACTGGCCGCTCCTACAATGAGCAGTTCTTC.